This entry describes one T cell receptor beta chain. The repertoire was sequenced with immunoSEQ multiplex PCR; TCRdb's copy has only in-frame clones and lacks some. The table shows fewer than 8,000 clones, with approximately 22% occurring only once. The V and J ends lost 0 bases and 2 bases, in that order; junction bases with no gene match: 6. There are 16 residues in the CDR3. Germline loops: CDR1 SGHDT, CDR2 YYEEEE. The sample is drawn from a study of graft-versus-host responses after intestinal transplantation. The gene calls are TRBV5-6 and TRBJ1-2, with 8 nucleotides matching TRBD1. This receptor was obtained from a human patient who was an organ donor for intestinal transplantation. The material sequenced was alloreactive CD4+ T cells from a mixed lymphocyte reaction culture, taken before transplantation. Specified subset: CFSE-low proliferating T cells sorted from approximately 6-day pre-transplant mixed lymphocyte reaction (GvH or HvG direction). The CDR3 nucleotides are TGTGCCAGCAGCTTGGGGGGGACAGGTCCGAACTATGGCTACACCTTC. Translating gives CASSLGGTGPNYGYTF. Based on the CDR3 plus reference TRBV5-6 and TRBJ1-2, the full variable domain is DAGVTQSPTHLIKTRGQQVTLRCSPKSGHDTVSWYQQALGQGPQFIFQYYEEEERQRGNFPDRFSGHQFPNYSSELNVNALLLGDSALYLCASSLGGTGPNYGYTFGSGTRLTVV.